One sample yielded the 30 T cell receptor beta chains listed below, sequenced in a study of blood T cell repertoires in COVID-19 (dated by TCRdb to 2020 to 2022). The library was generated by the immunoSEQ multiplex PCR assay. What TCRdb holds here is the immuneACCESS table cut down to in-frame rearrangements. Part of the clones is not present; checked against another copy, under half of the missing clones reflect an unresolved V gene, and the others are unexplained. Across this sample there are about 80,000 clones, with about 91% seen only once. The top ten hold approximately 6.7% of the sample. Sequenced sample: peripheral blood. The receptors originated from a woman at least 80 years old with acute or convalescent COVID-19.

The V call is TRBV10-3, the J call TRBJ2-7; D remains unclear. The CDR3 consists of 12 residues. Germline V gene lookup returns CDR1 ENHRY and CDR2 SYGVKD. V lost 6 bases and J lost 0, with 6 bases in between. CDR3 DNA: TGTGCCATCAGGGCGGACTCCTACGAGCAGTACTTC. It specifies CAIRADSYEQYF.

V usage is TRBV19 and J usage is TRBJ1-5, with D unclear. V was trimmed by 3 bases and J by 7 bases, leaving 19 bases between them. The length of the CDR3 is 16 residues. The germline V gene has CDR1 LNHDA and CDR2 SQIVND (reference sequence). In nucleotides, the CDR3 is TGTGCCAGTAGTATTATGGGAGGGTCGAGCGGCCAGCCCCAGCATTTT. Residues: CASSIMGGSSGQPQHF.

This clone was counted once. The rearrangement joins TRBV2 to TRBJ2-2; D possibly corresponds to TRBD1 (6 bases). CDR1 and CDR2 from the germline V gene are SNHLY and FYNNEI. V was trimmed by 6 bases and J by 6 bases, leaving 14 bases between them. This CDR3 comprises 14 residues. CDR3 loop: CASRPGTTPGELFF. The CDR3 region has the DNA TGTGCCAGCAGACCCGGGACAACCCCCGGGGAGCTGTTTTTT. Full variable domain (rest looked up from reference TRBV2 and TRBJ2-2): EPEVTQTPSHQVTQMGQEVILRCVPISNHLYFYWYRQILGQKVEFLVSFYNNEISEKSEIFDDQFSVERPDGSNFTLKIRSTKLEDSAMYFCASRPGTTPGELFFGEGSRLTVL.

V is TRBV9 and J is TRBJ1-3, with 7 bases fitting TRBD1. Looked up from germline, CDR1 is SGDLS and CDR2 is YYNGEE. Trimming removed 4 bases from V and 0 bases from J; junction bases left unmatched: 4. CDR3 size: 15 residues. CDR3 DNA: TGTGCCAGCAGCCCGGGGACAGCCTCTGGAAACACCATATATTTT. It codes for CASSPGTASGNTIYF.

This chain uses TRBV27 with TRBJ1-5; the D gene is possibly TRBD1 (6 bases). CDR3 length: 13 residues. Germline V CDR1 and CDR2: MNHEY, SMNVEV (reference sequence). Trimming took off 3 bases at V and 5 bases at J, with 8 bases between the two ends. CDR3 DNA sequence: TGTGCCAGCAGTTTGGACAGTTATCAGCCCCAGCATTTT. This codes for CASSLDSYQPQHF.

DNA for the CDR3: TGTGCCAGCAGCTCCCGGACAGGGGCCCCCACAGATACGCAGTATTTT. Translated, it gives CASSSRTGAPTDTQYF. J is TRBJ2-3 and V is TRBV5-4; 9 nucleotides agree with TRBD1. This CDR3 spans 16 amino acids. Trimming cost V 3 bases and J 2 bases; bases outside gene matches: 7. CDR1 and CDR2 (germline): SGHNT, YYREEE (reference sequence).

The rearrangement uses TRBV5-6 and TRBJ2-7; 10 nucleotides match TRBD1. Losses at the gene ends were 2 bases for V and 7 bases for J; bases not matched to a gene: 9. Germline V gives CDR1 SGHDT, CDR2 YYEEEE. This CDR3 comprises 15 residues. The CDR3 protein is CASSFGQGGTEEQYF. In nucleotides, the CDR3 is TGTGCCAGCAGCTTCGGACAGGGGGGCACTGAAGAGCAGTACTTC.

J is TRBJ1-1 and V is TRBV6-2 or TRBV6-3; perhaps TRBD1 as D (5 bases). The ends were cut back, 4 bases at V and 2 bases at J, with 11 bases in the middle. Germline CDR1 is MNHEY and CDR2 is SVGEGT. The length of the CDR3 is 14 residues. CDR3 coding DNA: TGTGCCAGCAGTTTGCAGGGATACAACACTGAAGCTTTCTTT. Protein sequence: CASSLQGYNTEAFF.

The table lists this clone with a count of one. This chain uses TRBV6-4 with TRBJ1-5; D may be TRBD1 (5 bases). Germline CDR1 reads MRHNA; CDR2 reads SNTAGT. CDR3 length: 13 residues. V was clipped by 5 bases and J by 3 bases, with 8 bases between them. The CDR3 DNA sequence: TGTGCCAGCAGTCAGGGTTACAATCAGCCCCAGCATTTT. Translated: CASSQGYNQPQHF.

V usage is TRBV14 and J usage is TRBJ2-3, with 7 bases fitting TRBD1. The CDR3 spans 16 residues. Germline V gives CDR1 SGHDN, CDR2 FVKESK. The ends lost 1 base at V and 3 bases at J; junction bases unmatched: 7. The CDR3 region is CASSQGKGARTDTQYF. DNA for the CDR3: TGTGCCAGCAGCCAAGGAAAGGGGGCCAGGACAGATACGCAGTATTTT. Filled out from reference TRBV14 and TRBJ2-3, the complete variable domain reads EAGVTQFPSHSVIEKGQTVTLRCDPISGHDNLYWYRRVMGKEIKFLLHFVKESKQDESGMPNNRFLAERTGGTYSTLKVQPAELEDSGVYFCASSQGKGARTDTQYFGPGTRLTVL.

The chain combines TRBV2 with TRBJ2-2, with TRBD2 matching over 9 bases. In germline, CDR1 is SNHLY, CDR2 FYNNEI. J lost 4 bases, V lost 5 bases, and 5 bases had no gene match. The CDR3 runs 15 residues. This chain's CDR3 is CASSLGLALTGELFF. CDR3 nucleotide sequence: TGTGCCAGCAGTCTGGGACTAGCACTCACCGGGGAGCTGTTTTTT.

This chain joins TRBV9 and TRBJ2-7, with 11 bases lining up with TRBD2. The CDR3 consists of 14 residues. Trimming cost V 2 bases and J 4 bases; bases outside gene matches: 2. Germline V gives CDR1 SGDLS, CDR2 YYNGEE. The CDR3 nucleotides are TGTGCCAGCAGCGTTGCTAGCGGGGGGTACGAGCAGTACTTC. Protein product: CASSVASGGYEQYF.

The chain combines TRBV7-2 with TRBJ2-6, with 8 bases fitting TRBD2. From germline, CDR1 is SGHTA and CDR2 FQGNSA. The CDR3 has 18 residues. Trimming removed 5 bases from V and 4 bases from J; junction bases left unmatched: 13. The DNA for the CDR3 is TGTGCCAGCAGCCCCACCTTCGGGGGGGCCTACGGGGCCAACGTCCTGACTTTC. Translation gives CASSPTFGGAYGANVLTF.

The DNA of the CDR3 is TGCAGCGTTGAACCTGAATGGACAGAGAACTATGGCTACACCTTC. This gives the protein CSVEPEWTENYGYTF. The chain uses TRBV29-1 and TRBJ1-2, with a possible D match to TRBD1 (6 bases). Germline CDR1 reads SQVTM; CDR2 reads ANQGSEA. The CDR3 consists of 15 residues. V was shortened by 2 bases and J by 2 bases, with 15 bases between the two germline ends.

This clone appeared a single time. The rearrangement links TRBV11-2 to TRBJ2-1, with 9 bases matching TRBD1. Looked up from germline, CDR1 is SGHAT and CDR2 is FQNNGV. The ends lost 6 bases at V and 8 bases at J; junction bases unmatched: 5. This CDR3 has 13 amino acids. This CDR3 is CASRRTGAHEQFF. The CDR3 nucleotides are TGTGCCAGCAGAAGGACAGGGGCCCATGAGCAGTTCTTC.

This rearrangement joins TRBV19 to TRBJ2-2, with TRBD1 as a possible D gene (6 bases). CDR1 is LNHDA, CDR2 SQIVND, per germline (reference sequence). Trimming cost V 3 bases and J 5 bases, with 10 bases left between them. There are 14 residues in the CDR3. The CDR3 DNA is TGTGCCAGTAGTATCGGACAGACTACCGGGGAGCTGTTTTTT. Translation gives CASSIGQTTGELFF.

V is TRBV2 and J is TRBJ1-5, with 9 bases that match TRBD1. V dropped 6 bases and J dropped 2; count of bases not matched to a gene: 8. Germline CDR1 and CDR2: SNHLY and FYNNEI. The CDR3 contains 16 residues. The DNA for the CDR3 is TGTGCCAGCAGGCCAGGACAGGGGACGGGCAATCAGCCCCAGCATTTT. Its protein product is CASRPGQGTGNQPQHF.

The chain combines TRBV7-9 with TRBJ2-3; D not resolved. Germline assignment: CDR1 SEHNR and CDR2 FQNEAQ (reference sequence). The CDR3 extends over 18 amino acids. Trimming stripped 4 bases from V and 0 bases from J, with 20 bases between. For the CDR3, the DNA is TGTGCCAGCAGCTATAGATCCTCGACACGCAGAAGCACAGATACGCAGTATTTT. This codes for CASSYRSSTRRSTDTQYF.

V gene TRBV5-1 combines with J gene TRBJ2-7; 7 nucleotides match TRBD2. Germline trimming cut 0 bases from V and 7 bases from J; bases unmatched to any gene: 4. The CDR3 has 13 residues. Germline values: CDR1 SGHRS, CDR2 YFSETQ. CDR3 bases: TGCGCCAGCAGCTTGGGACTAGCTGAGGAGCAGTACTTC. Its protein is CASSLGLAEEQYF.

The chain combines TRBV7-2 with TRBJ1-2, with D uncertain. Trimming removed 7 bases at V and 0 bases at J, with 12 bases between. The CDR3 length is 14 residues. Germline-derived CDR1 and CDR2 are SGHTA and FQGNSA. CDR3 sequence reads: CASTSPPTNYGYTF. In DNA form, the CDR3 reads TGTGCCAGCACCTCCCCCCCTACTAACTATGGCTACACCTTC.

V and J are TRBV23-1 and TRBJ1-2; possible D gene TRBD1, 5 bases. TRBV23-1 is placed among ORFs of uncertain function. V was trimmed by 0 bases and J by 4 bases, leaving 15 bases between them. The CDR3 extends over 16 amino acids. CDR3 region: CASSQSQGRVCYGYTF. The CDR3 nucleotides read TGCGCCAGCAGTCAATCGCAGGGTAGGGTCTGCTATGGCTACACCTTC.

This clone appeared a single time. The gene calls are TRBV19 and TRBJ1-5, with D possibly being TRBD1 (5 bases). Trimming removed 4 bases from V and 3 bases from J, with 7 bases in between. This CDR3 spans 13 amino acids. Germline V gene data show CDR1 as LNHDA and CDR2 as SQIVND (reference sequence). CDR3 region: CASSTGDNQPQHF. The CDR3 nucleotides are TGTGCCAGTAGTACGGGGGACAATCAGCCCCAGCATTTT.

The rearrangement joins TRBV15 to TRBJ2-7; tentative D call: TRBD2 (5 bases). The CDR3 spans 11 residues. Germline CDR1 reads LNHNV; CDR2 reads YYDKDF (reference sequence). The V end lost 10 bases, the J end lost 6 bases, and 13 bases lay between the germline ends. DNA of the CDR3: TGTGCCATTAGCGAGTATGGCGAGCAGTACTTC. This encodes CAISEYGEQYF.

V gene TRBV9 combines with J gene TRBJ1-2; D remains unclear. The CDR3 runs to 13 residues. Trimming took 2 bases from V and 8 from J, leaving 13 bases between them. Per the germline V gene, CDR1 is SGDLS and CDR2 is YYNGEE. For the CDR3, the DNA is TGTGCCAGCAGCGTGGCCGAGGTTGAGGGCTACACCTTC. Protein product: CASSVAEVEGYTF.

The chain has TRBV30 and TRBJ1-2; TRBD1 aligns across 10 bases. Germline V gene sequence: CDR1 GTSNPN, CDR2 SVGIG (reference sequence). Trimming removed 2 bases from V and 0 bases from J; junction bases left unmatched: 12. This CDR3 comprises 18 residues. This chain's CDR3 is CAWSHNRDRGPANYGYTF. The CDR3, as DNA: TGTGCCTGGAGTCATAACCGGGACAGGGGTCCAGCTAACTATGGCTACACCTTC.

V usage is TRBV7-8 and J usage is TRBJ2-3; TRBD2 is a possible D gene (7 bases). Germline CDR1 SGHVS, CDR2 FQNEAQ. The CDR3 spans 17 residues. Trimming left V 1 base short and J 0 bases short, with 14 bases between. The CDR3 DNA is TGTGCCAGCAGCTTAGGGTCGGGGGGCCTAAGCACAGATACGCAGTATTTT. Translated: CASSLGSGGLSTDTQYF. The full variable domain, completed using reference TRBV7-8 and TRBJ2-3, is GAGVSQSPRYKVAKRGQDVALRCDPISGHVSLFWYQQALGQGPEFLTYFQNEAQLDKSGLPSDRFFAERPEGSVSTLKIQRTQQEDSAVYLCASSLGSGGLSTDTQYFGPGTRLTVL.

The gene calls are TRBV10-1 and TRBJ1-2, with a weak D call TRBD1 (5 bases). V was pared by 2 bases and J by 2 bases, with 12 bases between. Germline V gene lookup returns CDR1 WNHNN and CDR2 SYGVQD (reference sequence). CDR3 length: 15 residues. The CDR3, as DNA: TGCGCCAGCAGTGAGGTGGGGGGGTCAAACTATGGCTACACCTTC. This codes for CASSEVGGSNYGYTF.

The CDR3 region is CASNPSGAKNIQYF. For the CDR3, the DNA is TGTGCCAGCAACCCTAGTGGAGCCAAAAACATTCAGTACTTC. The chain links TRBV6-5 to TRBJ2-4; D ambiguous. This CDR3 has 14 residues. Trimming took off 7 bases at V and 0 bases at J, with 10 bases between the two ends. Germline CDR1 reads MNHEY; CDR2 reads SVGAGI.

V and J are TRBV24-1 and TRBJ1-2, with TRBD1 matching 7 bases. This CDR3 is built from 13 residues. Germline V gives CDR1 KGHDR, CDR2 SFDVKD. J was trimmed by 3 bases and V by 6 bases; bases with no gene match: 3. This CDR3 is CATSTGDYYGYTF. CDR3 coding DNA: TGTGCCACCAGTACAGGGGACTACTATGGCTACACCTTC.

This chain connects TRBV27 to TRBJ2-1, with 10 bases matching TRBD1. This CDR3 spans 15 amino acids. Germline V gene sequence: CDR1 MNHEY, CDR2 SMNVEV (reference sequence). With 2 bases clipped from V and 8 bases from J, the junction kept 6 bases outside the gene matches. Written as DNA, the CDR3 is TGTGCCAGCAGTTTACGCCGAGACAGGGGGCATGAGCAGTTCTTC. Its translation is CASSLRRDRGHEQFF.